Following are 8 T cell receptor beta chains from one sample sequenced in a study of T cell responses to AZD1222 COVID-19 vaccine. Method: immunoSEQ multiplex PCR; TCRdb's copy keeps in-frame clones and lacks some. The sample lists some 150,000 clones, about 90% occurring once. Sequenced material: peripheral blood, taken on day 0 of AZD1222 vaccination. These receptors were collected from an adult in good health.

The V and J genes are TRBV5-1 and TRBJ2-7; D assignment may be TRBD1 or TRBD2 (6 bases each). The germline CDR1 and CDR2 sequences are SGHRS and YFSETQ. V dropped 3 bases and J dropped 4 bases, with 8 bases sitting between them. The CDR3 totals 12 residues. This CDR3 is CASSWGAYEQYF. As DNA, the CDR3 is TGCGCCAGCAGCTGGGGGGCGTACGAGCAGTACTTC.

The chain joins TRBV7-2 to TRBJ1-6, with 8 positions matching TRBD1. CDR1 is SGHTA, CDR2 FQGNSA, per germline. V trimming: 1 base; J trimming: 4 bases; junction bases outside the gene matches: 6. The CDR3 length is 17 residues. CDR3 residues: CASSLGRTGPYNSPLHF. CDR3 bases: TGTGCCAGCAGCTTAGGACGGACAGGGCCGTATAATTCACCCCTCCACTTT. Full variable domain (outside the CDR3, taken from reference TRBV7-2 and TRBJ1-6): GAGVSQSPSNKVTEKGKDVELRCDPISGHTALYWYRQSLGQGLEFLIYFQGNSAPDKSGLPSDRFSAERTGGSVSTLTIQRTQQEDSAVYLCASSLGRTGPYNSPLHFGNGTRLTVT.

V is TRBV18 and J is TRBJ1-2; possible D gene TRBD1, 5 bases. The germline gives CDR1 KGHSH, CDR2 LQKENI. V lost 2 bases to trimming and J lost 3 bases, with 16 bases between them. The CDR3 spans 16 residues. In nucleotides, the CDR3 is TGTGCCAGCTCACCAGCGGGGGGAAGGCCTGACTATGGCTACACCTTC. Translating gives CASSPAGGRPDYGYTF.

V and J are TRBV6-5 and TRBJ2-7; maybe TRBD2 (6 bases). The V end lost 2 bases, the J end lost 3 bases, and 11 bases lay between the germline ends. The CDR3 has 14 amino acids. From germline, CDR1 is MNHEY and CDR2 SVGAGI. This CDR3 is CASSYAGSLYEQYF. The CDR3 DNA follows: TGTGCCAGCAGTTACGCGGGGTCTCTCTACGAGCAGTACTTC.

The chain combines TRBV4-3 with TRBJ2-1; D ambiguous. Germline CDR1 reads LGHNA; CDR2 reads YSLEER. V lost 1 base to trimming and J lost 10 bases, with 11 bases between them. This CDR3 comprises 13 residues. The CDR3 is CASSQGWSQEQFF. The CDR3 DNA is TGCGCCAGCAGCCAAGGGTGGAGTCAGGAGCAGTTCTTC.

V is TRBV9 and J is TRBJ2-3, with 7 bases that match TRBD1. The V and J ends lost 3 bases and 3 bases, in that order; junction bases with no gene match: 7. Germline-derived CDR1 and CDR2 are SGDLS and YYNGEE. The CDR3 is made up of 15 amino acids. CDR3: CASSADRSGTDTQYF. DNA for the CDR3: TGTGCCAGCAGCGCGGACAGGTCGGGTACAGATACGCAGTATTTT. Drawing the rest from reference TRBV9 and TRBJ2-3, the complete variable domain is DSGVTQTPKHLITATGQRVTLRCSPRSGDLSVYWYQQSLDQGLQFLIQYYNGEERAKGNILERFSAQQFPDLHSELNLSSLELGDSALYFCASSADRSGTDTQYFGPGTRLTVL.

The chain joins TRBV19 to TRBJ1-5; D gene ambiguous. V lost 3 bases and J 0 bases, leaving 24 bases between the germline ends. Germline loops: CDR1 LNHDA, CDR2 SQIVND (reference sequence). CDR3 size: 20 residues. The CDR3 sequence: CASSMMPGQEGNYSNQPQHF. The CDR3 DNA sequence: TGTGCCAGTAGTATGATGCCGGGCCAGGAGGGCAATTATAGCAATCAGCCCCAGCATTTT. Full variable domain (rest looked up from reference TRBV19 and TRBJ1-5): DGGITQSPKYLFRKEGQNVTLSCEQNLNHDAMYWYRQDPGQGLRLIYYSQIVNDFQKGDIAEGYSVSREKKESFPLTVTSAQKNPTAFYLCASSMMPGQEGNYSNQPQHFGDGTRLSIL.

This chain joins TRBV7-6 and TRBJ2-5, with TRBD2 matching over 7 bases. CDR3 length equals 13 residues. Germline CDR1 and CDR2: SGHVS and FNYEAQ. The trim removed 1 base at V and 4 bases at J, leaving 0 bases unmatched. The CDR3 loop reads CASSLGEGETQYF. The CDR3 DNA sequence: TGTGCCAGCAGCTTAGGGGAGGGAGAGACCCAGTACTTC.